The present T cell receptor beta chain was sequenced within a study of beta chain features in type 1 diabetes. Study as a whole: Age, gender and cell yields were similar between patients and healthy donors.

As every portion of the isolated RNA was reverse transcribed, the sequencing read expressed TCRB transcripts. TCRdb's copy holds only in-frame clones and misses some; the assay was immunoSEQ multiplex PCR. Among approximately 120,000 clones listed, approximately 39% were seen once. Whole-study findings and limits: It was not settled here whether HLA type affects TCRB rearrangement.

Losses at the gene ends were 4 bases for V and 3 bases for J; bases not matched to a gene: 4. The CDR3 spans 15 residues. CDR1 and CDR2 (germline): SGHNT, YYREEE (reference sequence). Note on this clone: Its cognate antigen is unknown.

Sequencing input: stem cell memory CD4+ T cells from blood. This clonotype was obtained from a young woman in good health. This sequence joins TRBV5-4 and TRBJ2-1; 10 bases agree with TRBD1. CDR3 nucleotides: TGTGCCAGCAGCGGGGACAGGGGCGACTACAATGAGCAGTTCTTC. It yields the protein CASSGDRGDYNEQFF.